Each of the 31 T cell receptor beta chains below was sequenced from the same sample in a study of technical replicates of blood from a handful of donors. This table comes from immunoSEQ multiplex PCR, and its TCRdb copy is limited to in-frame clones, with some not included. The sample has 75,000 to 95,000 clones, approximately 95% seen once. The sample comprised T cells isolated from PBMCs. The receptor set was obtained from a human donor in good health.

The rearrangement links TRBV10-2 to TRBJ1-2; 7 nucleotides line up with TRBD1. The CDR3 spans 13 residues. Per the germline V gene, CDR1 is WSHSY and CDR2 is SAAADI. V lost 6 bases, J lost 3 bases, and 4 bases stayed unmatched. In DNA form, the CDR3 reads TGCGCCAGCAGAACCGGGACAGACTATGGCTACACCTTC. Residues: CASRTGTDYGYTF.

This clone showed up just once. In DNA form, the CDR3 reads TGTGCCAGCAGTCCACAGGGGGCTGGTACTGAAGCTTTCTTT. This sequence encodes CASSPQGAGTEAFF. This chain uses TRBV2 with TRBJ1-1; TRBD1 aligns across 9 bases. This CDR3 is 14 amino acids long. V lost 5 bases, J lost 5 bases, and 6 bases stayed unmatched. Germline-derived CDR1 and CDR2 are SNHLY and FYNNEI.

The CDR3: CASSQGSGETQGEQYF. The CDR3 DNA reads TGCGCCAGCAGCCAAGGGTCGGGAGAAACCCAGGGCGAGCAGTACTTC. The V and J genes are TRBV5-1 and TRBJ2-7; weak D call: TRBD2 (6 bases). V lost 4 bases and J 6 bases, leaving 23 bases between the germline ends. Germline loops: CDR1 SGHRS, CDR2 YFSETQ. This CDR3 region has 16 residues.

The CDR3 sequence: CAAGRETSGDNEQFF. The CDR3 coding sequence is TGTGCTGCTGGACGTGAGACTAGCGGGGACAATGAGCAGTTCTTC. The J gene is TRBJ2-1, the V gene TRBV12-5; TRBD2 matches at 11 bases. The CDR3 has 15 residues. CDR1 is LGHNT and CDR2 is FRNRAP in the germline V gene. The V gene end was trimmed by 11 bases and the J gene end by 5 bases; junction bases not matched to a gene: 11.

The V call is TRBV5-1, the J call TRBJ1-5; D is uncertain. The CDR3 runs 12 residues. Germline V gives CDR1 SGHRS, CDR2 YFSETQ. V shed 0 bases and J shed 8 bases, with 6 bases lying between them. The CDR3 sequence is CASSLDLKPQHF. CDR3 nucleotides: TGCGCCAGCAGCTTGGATCTTAAGCCCCAGCATTTT. The full variable domain, rest sourced from reference TRBV5-1 and TRBJ1-5, is KAGVTQTPRYLIKTRGQQVTLSCSPISGHRSVSWYQQTPGQGLQFLFEYFSETQRNKGNFPGRFSGRQFSNSRSEMNVSTLELGDSALYLCASSLDLKPQHFGDGTRLSIL.

The chain joins TRBV4-1 to TRBJ2-2, with a tentative D call TRBD2 (5 bases). Germline-derived CDR1 and CDR2 are MGHRA and YSYEKL. The CDR3 loop spans 16 amino acids. V gave up 2 bases and J gave up 0 bases, with 10 bases separating them. The CDR3 here is CASSQYAGTNTGELFF. The CDR3 nucleotides are TGCGCCAGCAGCCAATACGCGGGTACGAACACCGGGGAGCTGTTTTTT.

V usage is TRBV5-1 and J usage is TRBJ1-1, with D uncertain. The CDR3 is made up of 17 amino acids. Trimming removed 4 bases at V and 3 bases at J, with 22 bases between. Germline V lookup: CDR1 SGHRS, CDR2 YFSETQ. The CDR3 DNA sequence: TGCGCCAGCAGCCCTTTGCCCTTCCCGGGCGGGGACACTGAAGCTTTCTTT. Amino acids: CASSPLPFPGGDTEAFF.

The chain has TRBV4-1 and TRBJ1-5; D remains ambiguous. The length of the CDR3 is 14 residues. The V gene's germline CDR1 is MGHRA and CDR2 YSYEKL. V was pared by 1 base and J by 5 bases, with 9 bases between. The CDR3 loop is CASSQVAGDQPQHF. In DNA, the CDR3 is TGCGCCAGCAGCCAAGTGGCGGGAGATCAGCCCCAGCATTTT.

The V and J genes are TRBV11-2 and TRBJ2-3, with a possible D match to TRBD2 (5 bases). The germline gives CDR1 SGHAT, CDR2 FQNNGV. The length of the CDR3 is 15 residues. Trimming pared 5 bases from V and 10 bases from J, leaving 22 bases between. CDR3 DNA sequence: TGTGCCAGCAGCACTACTAGTGAAGCGTTTTCGGCGCAGTATTTT. It is translated as CASSTTSEAFSAQYF.

The V and J genes are TRBV29-1 and TRBJ1-1; 7 bases are shared with TRBD1. With V trimmed by 7 bases and J by 5 bases, 10 bases remained unmatched. CDR3 length: 13 amino acids. The germline CDR1 and CDR2 sequences are SQVTM and ANQGSEA. The CDR3 bases are TGCAGCGCCTCAATGACAGGGCGTACTGAAGCTTTCTTT. Its translation: CSASMTGRTEAFF.

The V call is TRBV5-6, the J call TRBJ2-7, with D perhaps TRBD1 (5 bases). CDR3 length: 13 amino acids. Per the germline V gene, CDR1 is SGHDT and CDR2 is YYEEEE. V was pared by 5 bases and J by 0 bases, with 9 bases between. CDR3 loop: CASRMTASYEQYF. The CDR3 DNA reads as TGTGCCAGCAGGATGACAGCCTCCTACGAGCAGTACTTC.

The genes are TRBV6-4 and TRBJ2-1, with 8 bases identical to TRBD2. The CDR3 spans 15 residues. J gave up 6 bases and V 3 bases, and 7 bases lay outside the gene matches. Germline values: CDR1 MRHNA, CDR2 SNTAGT. The CDR3 DNA sequence: TGTGCCAGCAGTGAGGCAGCGGGAGAAATCAATGAGCAGTTCTTC. Translating gives CASSEAAGEINEQFF.

This chain links TRBV7-9 with TRBJ2-7, with D perhaps matching TRBD1 (6 bases). Germline V gene sequence: CDR1 SEHNR, CDR2 FQNEAQ (reference sequence). V was pared by 4 bases and J by 1 base, with 14 bases between. The CDR3 spans 15 residues. DNA of the CDR3: TGTGCCAGCAGCTATGGGGGCCTGGTTTCCTACGAGCAGTACTTC. Translated: CASSYGGLVSYEQYF.

V and J are TRBV6-5 and TRBJ1-1; 8 nucleotides agree with TRBD1. The V segment lost 8 bases and the J segment 3 bases; nucleotides outside the gene matches: 5. Per the germline V gene, CDR1 is MNHEY and CDR2 is SVGAGI. The CDR3 is 13 amino acids. This CDR3 is CASRRGLDTEAFF. The CDR3, as DNA: TGTGCCAGCCGCAGGGGGCTGGACACTGAAGCTTTCTTT.

The genes are TRBV18 and TRBJ1-2, with D possibly being TRBD1 (5 bases). The CDR3 runs to 13 residues. The germline V gene encodes CDR1 KGHSH and CDR2 LQKENI. V lost 0 bases and J 9 bases, leaving 11 bases between the germline ends. CDR3: CASSPPAGWSYTF. CDR3 DNA: TGTGCCAGCTCACCACCGGCAGGGTGGAGCTACACCTTC.

The chain joins TRBV21-1 to TRBJ1-5; TRBD1, as called in the table, went unchecked against the DNA. TRBV21-1 is annotated as a pseudogene. The CDR3 runs 18 residues. CDR3 bases: TGTGCCAGCAGCAAAGAAGATACAGGGGACAAGGGGGGTCAGCCCCAGCATTTT. This gives the protein CASSKEDTGDKGGQPQHF.

In DNA, the CDR3 is TGCGCCAGCAGCCCAAGAATACAGGGGGCGCAGGGCTACACCTTC. Its translation: CASSPRIQGAQGYTF. The rearrangement links TRBV5-1 to TRBJ1-2; 9 nucleotides match TRBD1. Germline trimming cut 4 bases from V and 8 bases from J; bases unmatched to any gene: 12. Germline V lookup: CDR1 SGHRS, CDR2 YFSETQ. The CDR3 consists of 15 residues.

This chain joins TRBV27 and TRBJ2-1, with 11 bases aligning to TRBD1. The CDR3 totals 14 residues. In germline, CDR1 is MNHEY, CDR2 SMNVEV (reference sequence). V was clipped by 6 bases and J by 6 bases; unmatched bases: 4. CDR3 bases: TGTGCCAGCAGGGGGACAGGGGGTCTCAATGAGCAGTTCTTC. Protein product: CASRGTGGLNEQFF.

The chain is built from TRBV5-1 and TRBJ2-2; 8 positions agree with TRBD1. Per germline, CDR1 SGHRS and CDR2 YFSETQ. V lost 4 bases, J lost 0 bases, and 26 bases stayed unmatched. CDR3 length: 23 residues. In nucleotides, the CDR3 is TGCGCCAGCAGCGATCCCAACGCTCCACGTAAACAGGGGGAACATCCGAACACCGGGGAGCTGTTTTTT. Its translation: CASSDPNAPRKQGEHPNTGELFF.

The V call is TRBV5-6, the J call TRBJ1-1; D gene ambiguous. Trimming removed 0 bases at V and 11 bases at J, with 8 bases between. Germline V CDR1 and CDR2: SGHDT, YYEEEE. This CDR3 is built from 11 residues. The DNA of the CDR3 is TGTGCCAGCAGCTTGGCCAATGTGGCTTTCTTT. Amino acid sequence: CASSLANVAFF.

The chain couples TRBV30 to TRBJ2-5; no definite D call. Trimming stripped 1 base from V and 7 bases from J, with 7 bases between. From germline, CDR1 is GTSNPN and CDR2 SVGIG (reference sequence). The CDR3 runs 11 residues. CDR3 in amino acids: CAWSDLGTQYF. CDR3 nucleotide sequence: TGTGCCTGGAGTGACCTAGGGACCCAGTACTTC.

The rearrangement uses TRBV19 and TRBJ2-1; 11 bases fit TRBD1. The CDR3 extends over 19 amino acids. Germline V gene lookup returns CDR1 LNHDA and CDR2 SQIVND (reference sequence). Trimming at V came to 5 bases and at J to 7 bases, leaving 19 bases not matched to a gene. CDR3 region: CASSQDRGRGGAGSNEQFF. The CDR3 DNA follows: TGTGCCAGTAGTCAGGACAGGGGGCGCGGAGGGGCCGGGTCGAATGAGCAGTTCTTC.

CDR3 residues: CASAPLGTGLEAQHF. The DNA of the CDR3 is TGTGCCAGCGCCCCTTTGGGGACAGGGCTTGAGGCCCAGCATTTT. The rearrangement links TRBV2 to TRBJ1-5; 9 nucleotides line up with TRBD1. With 8 bases clipped from V and 11 bases from J, the junction kept 16 bases outside the gene matches. Germline assignment: CDR1 SNHLY and CDR2 FYNNEI. This CDR3 spans 15 amino acids.

The rearrangement uses TRBV2 and TRBJ1-1; 7 bases line up with TRBD1. In germline, CDR1 is SNHLY, CDR2 FYNNEI. J was trimmed by 4 bases and V by 11 bases; bases with no gene match: 10. The CDR3 runs to 13 residues. The CDR3 loop reads CAGALQGSTEAFF. In DNA, the CDR3 is TGTGCCGGGGCATTACAGGGGAGCACTGAAGCTTTCTTT.

V is TRBV30 and J is TRBJ1-6; D perhaps matches TRBD1 (6 bases). Trimming took 2 bases from V and 10 from J, leaving 24 bases between them. This CDR3 is built from 17 residues. CDR1 GTSNPN and CDR2 SVGIG come from the germline V gene (reference sequence). In DNA form, the CDR3 reads TGTGCCTGGAGTACACTGACGATCAGGGGTGGAGAATCACCCCTCCACTTT. This sequence encodes CAWSTLTIRGGESPLHF.

The chain carries TRBV19 and TRBJ1-2; maybe TRBD1 (5 bases). The CDR3 is 12 amino acids. With 3 bases removed from V and 6 bases from J, the gap between germline ends came to 8 bases. Germline CDR1 reads LNHDA; CDR2 reads SQIVND (reference sequence). The CDR3 coding sequence is TGTGCCAGTAGTATGCCAGGGCATGGCTACACCTTC. Protein: CASSMPGHGYTF.

The chain uses TRBV4-1 and TRBJ1-5; 7 bases line up with TRBD1. V was clipped by 2 bases and J by 5 bases; unmatched bases: 9. Germline V gene lookup returns CDR1 MGHRA and CDR2 YSYEKL. The CDR3 length is 16 residues. The CDR3 DNA follows: TGCGCCAGCAGCCAACCCTCGGCAGGGGGACATCAGCCCCAGCATTTT. Its protein is CASSQPSAGGHQPQHF.

This sequence joins TRBV28 and TRBJ2-3; TRBD1 agrees at 7 bases. Losses at the gene ends were 4 bases for V and 7 bases for J; bases not matched to a gene: 5. CDR3 size: 13 residues. Germline V CDR1 and CDR2: MDHEN, SYDVKM. The CDR3 nucleotides read TGTGCCAGCAGTTCAACAGGGGAATATACGCAGTATTTT. As protein: CASSSTGEYTQYF. Full variable domain (outside the CDR3, taken from reference TRBV28 and TRBJ2-3): DVKVTQSSRYLVKRTGEKVFLECVQDMDHENMFWYRQDPGLGLRLIYFSYDVKMKEKGDIPEGYSVSREKKERFSLILESASTNQTSMYLCASSSTGEYTQYFGPGTRLTVL.

The chain couples TRBV29-1 to TRBJ2-3, with 8 bases identical to TRBD2. Germline CDR1 and CDR2: SQVTM and ANQGSEA. This CDR3 spans 14 amino acids. V lost 7 bases to trimming and J lost 3 bases; unmatched junction nucleotides: 9. The CDR3 DNA reads TGCAGCGCCTCCGGGACTAGGAGGACAGATACGCAGTATTTT. Translating gives CSASGTRRTDTQYF.

This chain connects TRBV5-5 to TRBJ2-5; tentative D call: TRBD2 (6 bases). Per the germline V gene, CDR1 is SGHKS and CDR2 is YYEKEE (reference sequence). This CDR3 has 15 amino acids. The V end was cut by 4 bases, the J end by 4 bases, with 17 bases between. The CDR3 DNA is TGTGCCAGCAGCCCTCGAATACTAGCTGGAGAGACCCAGTACTTC. Its translation is CASSPRILAGETQYF.

The J gene is TRBJ1-1, the V gene TRBV19; D gene unclear. This CDR3 is built from 14 residues. CDR1 is LNHDA, CDR2 SQIVND, per germline (reference sequence). The germline V and J ends were trimmed by 3 bases and 2 bases, with 10 bases remaining between them. The CDR3 sequence: CASSIWAGNTEAFF. The DNA for the CDR3 is TGTGCCAGTAGTATTTGGGCAGGCAACACTGAAGCTTTCTTT.